Listed below are T cell receptor beta chains from one sample, sequenced in a study of Tregs in tolerant kidney transplant recipients. Here immunoSEQ multiplex PCR was the method, and the copy in TCRdb shows in-frame clones only, minus some. This table has 100,000 to 150,000 clones, approximately 90% appearing once. Sample: CD4+ T cells from blood. All receptors derive from a human donor in good health. The CDR3 runs from the conserved cysteine through the conserved F or W. Fields, in order: clone size, V gene, D gene, J gene, CDR3 protein, CDR3 DNA. D genes are given only for firm matches. Size is omitted from some rows. Given values are once, few, many or a class for expanded clones.

-	TRBV5-1	-	TRBJ1-2	CASSSSGDYGYTF	TGCGCCAGCAGCTCCTCAGGGGACTATGGCTACACCTTC
-	TRBV7-2	-	TRBJ1-5	CASSQTWGGANQPQHF	TGTGCCAGCAGCCAAACCTGGGGTGGGGCAAATCAGCCCCAGCATTTT
-	TRBV5-4	-	TRBJ1-5	CASSLGGSGNQPQHF	TGTGCCAGCAGCTTGGGGGGATCCGGCAATCAGCCCCAGCATTTT
-	TRBV2	-	TRBJ2-5	CASLQEKETQYF	TGTGCCAGTTTACAGGAGAAAGAGACCCAGTACTTC
once	TRBV27	-	TRBJ2-4	CASSSIVRGSIQYF	TGTGCCAGCAGTTCAATCGTCCGGGGGAGCATTCAGTACTTC
-	TRBV9	TRBD2	TRBJ2-3	CASSVSGGATDTQYF	TGTGCCAGCAGCGTTAGCGGGGGGGCCACAGATACGCAGTATTTT
-	TRBV13	-	TRBJ2-7	CASNRDHSPYEQYF	TGTGCCAGCAACCGGGACCACAGTCCCTACGAGCAGTACTTC
-	TRBV27	TRBD2	TRBJ2-7	CASSRLARESPYEQYF	TGTGCCAGCAGTAGGCTAGCGCGGGAGAGTCCCTACGAGCAGTACTTC
-	TRBV19	TRBD1	TRBJ2-5	CASSMGYRGETQYF	TGTGCCAGTAGTATGGGATACAGGGGGGAGACCCAGTACTTC
once	TRBV25-1	-	TRBJ2-6	CASSPPGSGANVLTF	TGTGCCAGCAGTCCCCCCGGGTCTGGGGCCAACGTCCTGACTTTC
-	TRBV5-4	TRBD2	TRBJ2-3	CASSLKGLAGGWGIDTQYF	TGTGCCAGCAGCTTGAAGGGACTAGCGGGAGGGTGGGGGATAGATACGCAGTATTTT
-	TRBV5-4	TRBD1	TRBJ1-1	CASSRDRYTEAFF	TGTGCCAGCAGCAGGGACAGATACACTGAAGCTTTCTTT
-	TRBV6-5	-	TRBJ2-7	CASPGPFRREQYF	TGTGCCAGCCCCGGGCCATTCCGACGCGAGCAGTACTTC
-	TRBV2	TRBD2	TRBJ2-5	CASRWTSGETQYF	TGTGCCAGCAGATGGACTAGCGGGGAGACCCAGTACTTC
-	TRBV5-1	-	TRBJ2-7	CASSLAPATKNTYEQYF	TGCGCCAGCAGCTTGGCCCCCGCGACAAAGAATACCTACGAGCAGTACTTC
-	TRBV11-2	TRBD2	TRBJ2-1	CASSLGEGGNEQFF	TGTGCCAGCAGCTTAGGGGAGGGAGGCAATGAGCAGTTCTTC
once	TRBV15	-	TRBJ1-5	CATSREYSNQPQHF	TGTGCCACCAGCAGGGAATATAGCAATCAGCCCCAGCATTTT
-	TRBV5-4	-	TRBJ1-2	CASSFPQRDYGYTF	TGTGCCAGCAGCTTTCCGCAACGAGACTATGGCTACACCTTC
once	TRBV6-6	-	TRBJ2-1	CASRLARGEQFF	TGTGCCAGCAGACTAGCCAGGGGTGAGCAGTTCTTC
-	TRBV15	-	TRBJ1-2	CATSRVWGGGRSNYGYTF	TGTGCCACCAGCAGAGTGTGGGGAGGGGGGAGGAGTAACTATGGCTACACCTTC
-	TRBV19	TRBD2	TRBJ2-1	CASSMGGGRGANEQFF	TGTGCCAGTAGTATGGGTGGCGGGAGGGGCGCCAATGAGCAGTTCTTC
-	TRBV29-1	-	TRBJ2-5	CSVERVAGGGYQETQYF	TGCAGCGTTGAACGGGTTGCGGGCGGGGGCTACCAAGAGACCCAGTACTTC
-	TRBV19	-	TRBJ1-1	CASSKPAGVGNTEAFF	TGTGCCAGTAGTAAACCCGCGGGAGTGGGGAACACTGAAGCTTTCTTT
-	TRBV11-3	TRBD1	TRBJ2-2	CASSSGQGSSGELFF	TGTGCCAGCAGCTCGGGACAGGGTTCCAGCGGGGAGCTGTTTTTT
-	TRBV19	TRBD1	TRBJ1-1	CASSKDRGTEAFF	TGTGCCAGTAGTAAAGACAGGGGCACTGAAGCTTTCTTT
once	TRBV5-4	TRBD1	TRBJ2-7	CASSPGTGGGYEQYF	TGTGCCAGCAGCCCCGGGACAGGGGGGGGGTACGAGCAGTACTTC
-	TRBV11-2	-	TRBJ1-3	CASSLAGSGNTIYF	TGTGCCAGCAGCTTGGCAGGCTCTGGAAACACCATATATTTT
-	TRBV15	TRBD1	TRBJ2-7	CATSRGTGARRVYEQYF	TGTGCCACCAGCAGGGGAACAGGGGCTCGCCGGGTCTACGAGCAGTACTTC
-	TRBV27	-	TRBJ1-1	CASSPGGRSTEAFF	TGTGCCAGCAGTCCCGGGGGCAGGAGCACTGAAGCTTTCTTT
-	TRBV5-6	-	TRBJ2-5	CASSLASYTQETQYF	TGTGCCAGCAGCTTGGCCTCCTATACCCAAGAGACCCAGTACTTC
-	TRBV5-6	TRBD2	TRBJ2-1	CASTTLSGGPDEQFF	TGTGCCAGCACCACCCTTTCGGGGGGGCCCGATGAGCAGTTCTTC
-	TRBV14	-	TRBJ1-2	CASSQDIGGYGYTF	TGTGCCAGCAGCCAAGATATCGGGGGCTATGGCTACACCTTC
once	TRBV7-9	-	TRBJ1-4	CASSLGTATNEKLFF	TGTGCCAGCAGCTTAGGGACGGCAACTAATGAAAAACTGTTTTTT
-	TRBV19	TRBD1	TRBJ1-1	CASSPRSFGQGMMNTEAFF	TGTGCCAGTAGTCCCAGGTCGTTCGGACAGGGGATGATGAACACTGAAGCTTTCTTT
-	TRBV5-1	TRBD1	TRBJ2-7	CASSFSSGTVAYEQYF	TGCGCCAGCAGCTTTAGTTCCGGGACAGTAGCCTACGAGCAGTACTTC
-	TRBV7-9	-	TRBJ2-2	CASSLTGSTGELFF	TGTGCCAGCAGTCTAACAGGGAGCACCGGGGAGCTGTTTTTT
-	TRBV21-1	-	TRBJ2-2	CASSKEEWGSNTGELFF	TGTGCCAGCAGCAAAGAGGAATGGGGTTCGAACACCGGGGAGCTGTTTTTT
few	TRBV7-9	-	TRBJ1-1	CASSLALPRTEAFF	TGTGCCAGCAGCTTAGCGCTCCCGAGGACTGAAGCTTTCTTT
once	TRBV19	TRBD2	TRBJ2-3	CASSLGGIGTDTQYF	TGTGCCAGTAGTCTCGGGGGGATTGGCACAGATACGCAGTATTTT
-	TRBV30	-	TRBJ1-5	CAWSVRGSYSNQPQHF	TGTGCCTGGAGTGTACGTGGAAGTTATAGCAATCAGCCCCAGCATTTT
-	TRBV2	-	TRBJ1-6	CASSGAGGRNNSPLHF	TGTGCCAGCAGTGGGGCGGGAGGGCGTAATAATTCACCCCTCCACTTT
-	TRBV7-9	TRBD1	TRBJ2-1	CASSKRTGGPLYNEQFF	TGTGCCAGCAGCAAACGGACAGGGGGTCCCCTTTACAATGAGCAGTTCTTC
-	TRBV7-8	-	TRBJ1-3	CASSLRRAGATGNTIYF	TGTGCCAGCAGCTTAAGGCGGGCAGGGGCGACTGGAAACACCATATATTTT
-	TRBV6-5	-	TRBJ1-1	CASSYGVTRLNTEAFF	TGTGCCAGCAGTTACGGGGTAACGAGATTGAACACTGAAGCTTTCTTT
-	TRBV5-1	TRBD2	TRBJ2-3	CASSILTSLDTQYF	TGCGCCAGCAGCATCTTGACTAGCTTGGATACGCAGTATTTT
-	TRBV19	-	TRBJ2-3	CASRQTGSSSTDTQYF	TGTGCCAGTAGACAAACAGGGTCCTCTAGCACAGATACGCAGTATTTT
-	TRBV5-8	-	TRBJ2-2	CASSLIVSLALTGELFF	TGTGCCAGCAGCTTGATCGTCAGCCTAGCGCTCACCGGGGAGCTGTTTTTT
-	TRBV7-2	-	TRBJ2-5	CASSPSREETQYF	TGTGCCAGCAGCCCCTCGCGAGAAGAGACCCAGTACTTC
-	TRBV6-5	-	TRBJ1-5	CASSPIDKGDQPQHF	TGTGCCAGCAGTCCTATCGACAAGGGGGATCAGCCCCAGCATTTT